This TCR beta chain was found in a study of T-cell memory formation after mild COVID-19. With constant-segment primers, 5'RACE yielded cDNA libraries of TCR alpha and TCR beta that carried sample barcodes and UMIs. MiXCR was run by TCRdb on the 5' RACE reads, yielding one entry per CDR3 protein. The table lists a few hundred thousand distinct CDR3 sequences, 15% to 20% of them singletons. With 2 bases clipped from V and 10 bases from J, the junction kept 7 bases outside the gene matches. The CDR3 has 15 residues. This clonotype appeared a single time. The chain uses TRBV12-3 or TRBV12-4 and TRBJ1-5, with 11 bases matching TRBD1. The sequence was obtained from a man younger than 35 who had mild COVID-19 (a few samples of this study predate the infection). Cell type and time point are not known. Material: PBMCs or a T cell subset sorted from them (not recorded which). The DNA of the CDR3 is TGTGCCAGCAGTTTATGGGGACAGGGGGGCTCACCCCAGCATTTT. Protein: CASSLWGQGGSPQHF.